The T cell receptor (beta chain) described here comes from a study of blood T cell repertoires in COVID-19. Trimming pared 5 bases from V and 6 bases from J, leaving 22 bases between. Germline values: CDR1 LNHDA, CDR2 SQIVND (reference sequence). The CDR3 has 16 residues. Here immunoSEQ multiplex PCR was the method, and the copy in TCRdb shows in-frame clones only, minus some. The sample holds over 200,000 clones, about 90% seen once. This clonotype was sampled from a woman aged 30 to 39 with acute COVID-19. The chain has TRBV19 and TRBJ1-2; D is possibly TRBD1 (6 bases). Source material: PBMCs or T cells enriched from blood (not recorded which). The CDR3 loop reads CASSFLRDIGGHGYTF. The CDR3 DNA reads TGTGCCAGTAGTTTCCTCCGGGACATCGGCGGCCATGGCTACACCTTC. Variable domain in full (rest from reference TRBV19 and TRBJ1-2): DGGITQSPKYLFRKEGQNVTLSCEQNLNHDAMYWYRQDPGQGLRLIYYSQIVNDFQKGDIAEGYSVSREKKESFPLTVTSAQKNPTAFYLCASSFLRDIGGHGYTFGSGTRLTVV.